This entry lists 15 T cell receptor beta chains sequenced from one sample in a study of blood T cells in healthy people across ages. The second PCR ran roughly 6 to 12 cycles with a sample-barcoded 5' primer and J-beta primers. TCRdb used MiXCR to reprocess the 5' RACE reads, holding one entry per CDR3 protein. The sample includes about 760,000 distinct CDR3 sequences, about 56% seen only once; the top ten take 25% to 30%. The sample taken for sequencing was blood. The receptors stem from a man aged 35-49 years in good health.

In DNA, the CDR3 is TGTGCCAGCGGCTTCGGGTCTCAAGAGACCCAGTACTTC. This codes for CASGFGSQETQYF. This chain connects TRBV6-1 to TRBJ2-5, with D unresolved. V shed 8 bases and J shed 2 bases, with 12 bases lying between them. The germline V gene encodes CDR1 MNHNS and CDR2 SASEGT. The CDR3 spans 13 residues.

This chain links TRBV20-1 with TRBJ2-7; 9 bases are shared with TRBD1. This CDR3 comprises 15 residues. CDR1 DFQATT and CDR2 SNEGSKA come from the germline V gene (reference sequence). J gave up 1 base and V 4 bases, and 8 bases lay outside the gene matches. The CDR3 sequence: CSAKARDRVSYEQYF. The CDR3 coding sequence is TGCAGTGCTAAGGCGCGGGACAGGGTATCCTACGAGCAGTACTTC.

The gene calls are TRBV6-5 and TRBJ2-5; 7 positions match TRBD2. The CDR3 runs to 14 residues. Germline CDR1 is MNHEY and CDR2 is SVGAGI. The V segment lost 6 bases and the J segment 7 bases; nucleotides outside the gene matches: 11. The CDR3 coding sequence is TGTGCCAGCAGCCGTAGCGGGCCGGGGGGGACCCAGTACTTC. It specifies CASSRSGPGGTQYF.

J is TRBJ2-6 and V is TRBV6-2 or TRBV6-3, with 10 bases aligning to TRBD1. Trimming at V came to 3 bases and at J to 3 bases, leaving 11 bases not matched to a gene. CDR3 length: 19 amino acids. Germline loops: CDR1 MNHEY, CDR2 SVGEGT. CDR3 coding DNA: TGTGCCAGCAGTTATCCCATTGGGACAGGGGAATTTGGGGCCAACGTCCTGACTTTC. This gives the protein CASSYPIGTGEFGANVLTF.

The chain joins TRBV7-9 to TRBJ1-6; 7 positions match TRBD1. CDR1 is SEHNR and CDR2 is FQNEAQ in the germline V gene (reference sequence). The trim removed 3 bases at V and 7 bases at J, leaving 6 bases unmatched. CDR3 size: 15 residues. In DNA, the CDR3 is TGTGCCAGCAGCTTTACGGGACAGCCGAATTCACCCCTCCACTTT. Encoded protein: CASSFTGQPNSPLHF.

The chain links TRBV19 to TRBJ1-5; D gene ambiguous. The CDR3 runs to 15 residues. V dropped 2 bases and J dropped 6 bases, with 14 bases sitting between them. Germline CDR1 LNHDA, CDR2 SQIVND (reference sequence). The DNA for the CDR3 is TGTGCCAGTAGTATATCTCGGGATTCTGCTCAGCCCCAGCATTTT. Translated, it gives CASSISRDSAQPQHF. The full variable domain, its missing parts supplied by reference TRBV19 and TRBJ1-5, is DGGITQSPKYLFRKEGQNVTLSCEQNLNHDAMYWYRQDPGQGLRLIYYSQIVNDFQKGDIAEGYSVSREKKESFPLTVTSAQKNPTAFYLCASSISRDSAQPQHFGDGTRLSIL.

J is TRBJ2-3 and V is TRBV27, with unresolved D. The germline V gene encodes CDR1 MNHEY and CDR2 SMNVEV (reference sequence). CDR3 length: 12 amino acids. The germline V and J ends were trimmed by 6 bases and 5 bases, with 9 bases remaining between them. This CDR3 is CASRGNLDTQYF. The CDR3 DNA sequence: TGTGCCAGCAGAGGGAACCTAGATACGCAGTATTTT.

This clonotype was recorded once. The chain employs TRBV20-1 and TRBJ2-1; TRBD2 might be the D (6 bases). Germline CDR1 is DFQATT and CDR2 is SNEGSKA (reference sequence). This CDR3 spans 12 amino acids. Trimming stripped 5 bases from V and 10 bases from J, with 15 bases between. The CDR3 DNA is TGCAGTGCTTTAGCCGGGACTTTCGAGCAGTTCTTC. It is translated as CSALAGTFEQFF.

The CDR3 loop is CSPLADTQYF. The DNA of the CDR3 is TGCAGTCCCCTCGCAGATACGCAGTATTTT. This chain uses TRBV20-1 with TRBJ2-3; D remains ambiguous. The CDR3 sequence is 10 residues long. Germline CDR1 reads DFQATT; CDR2 reads SNEGSKA (reference sequence). V was cut by 8 bases and J by 4 bases, with 7 bases left in between.

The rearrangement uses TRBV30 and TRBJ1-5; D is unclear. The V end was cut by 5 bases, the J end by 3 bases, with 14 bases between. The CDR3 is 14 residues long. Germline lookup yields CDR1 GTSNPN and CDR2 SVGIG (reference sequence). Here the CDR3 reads CAWESQHANQPQHF. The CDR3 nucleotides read TGTGCCTGGGAAAGTCAACATGCCAATCAGCCCCAGCATTTT.

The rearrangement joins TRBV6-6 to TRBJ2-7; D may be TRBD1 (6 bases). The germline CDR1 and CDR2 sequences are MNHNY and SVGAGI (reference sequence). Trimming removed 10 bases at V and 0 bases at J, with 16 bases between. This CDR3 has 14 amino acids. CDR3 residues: CATEQAGVSYEQYF. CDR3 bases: TGTGCCACCGAGCAGGCAGGGGTCTCCTACGAGCAGTACTTC.

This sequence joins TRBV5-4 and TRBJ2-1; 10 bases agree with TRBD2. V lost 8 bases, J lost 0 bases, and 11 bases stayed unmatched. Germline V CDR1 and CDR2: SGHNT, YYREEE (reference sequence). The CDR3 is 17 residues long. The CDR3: CASSLAGDKGSYNEQFF. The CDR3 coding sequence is TGTGCCAGTAGTCTAGCGGGAGACAAAGGCTCCTACAATGAGCAGTTCTTC.

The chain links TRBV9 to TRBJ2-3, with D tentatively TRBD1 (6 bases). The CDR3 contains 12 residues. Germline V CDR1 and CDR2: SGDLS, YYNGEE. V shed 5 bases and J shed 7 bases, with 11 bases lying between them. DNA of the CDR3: TGTGCCAGCAGTCCTACAGGGAATACGCAGTATTTT. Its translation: CASSPTGNTQYF.

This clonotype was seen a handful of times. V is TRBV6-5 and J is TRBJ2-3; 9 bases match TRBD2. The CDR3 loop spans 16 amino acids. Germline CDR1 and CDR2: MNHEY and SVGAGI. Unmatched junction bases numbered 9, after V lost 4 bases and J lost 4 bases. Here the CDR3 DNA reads TGTGCCAGCAGTTTTGGGACTAGCCTAACATCAGATACGCAGTATTTT. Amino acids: CASSFGTSLTSDTQYF.

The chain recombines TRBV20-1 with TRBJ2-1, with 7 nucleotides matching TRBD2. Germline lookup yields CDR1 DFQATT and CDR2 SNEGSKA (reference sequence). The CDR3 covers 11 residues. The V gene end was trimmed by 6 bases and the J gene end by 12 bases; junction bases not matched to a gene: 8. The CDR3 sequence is CSAFGGRGQFF. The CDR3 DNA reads TGCAGTGCCTTTGGAGGGAGGGGGCAGTTCTTC.